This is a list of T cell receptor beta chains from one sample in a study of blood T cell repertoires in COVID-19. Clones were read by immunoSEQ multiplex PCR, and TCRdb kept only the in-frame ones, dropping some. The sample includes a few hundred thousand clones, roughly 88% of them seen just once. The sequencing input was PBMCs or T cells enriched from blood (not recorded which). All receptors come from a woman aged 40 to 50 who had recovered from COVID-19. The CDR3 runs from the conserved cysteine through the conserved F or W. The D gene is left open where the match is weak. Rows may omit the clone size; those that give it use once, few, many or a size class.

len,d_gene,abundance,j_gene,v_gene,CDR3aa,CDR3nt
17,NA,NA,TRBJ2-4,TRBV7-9,CASSLVAQGLGKNIQYF,TGTGCCAGCAGCTTAGTGGCACAGGGTCTGGGCAAAAACATTCAGTACTTC
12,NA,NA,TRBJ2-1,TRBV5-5,CASSLGQTEQFF,TGTGCCAGCAGCTTGGGACAGACTGAGCAGTTCTTC
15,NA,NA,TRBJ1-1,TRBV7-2,CASSLGPTSRTEAFF,TGTGCCAGCAGCTTAGGACCCACGTCGCGGACTGAAGCTTTCTTT
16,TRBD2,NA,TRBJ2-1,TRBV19,CASSMGLAGGPLEQFF,TGTGCCAGTAGTATGGGACTAGCGGGAGGGCCCTTAGAGCAGTTCTTC
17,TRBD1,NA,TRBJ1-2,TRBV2,CASVIPRGMGQGGGYTF,TGTGCCAGCGTTATCCCCCGCGGTATGGGACAGGGTGGTGGCTACACCTTC
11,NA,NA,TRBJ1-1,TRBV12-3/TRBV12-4,CASSSRVEAFF,TGTGCCAGCAGTTCCAGGGTTGAAGCTTTCTTT
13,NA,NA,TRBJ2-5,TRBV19,CASSTTTSGAQYF,TGTGCCAGTAGTACGACGACCTCAGGGGCCCAGTACTTC
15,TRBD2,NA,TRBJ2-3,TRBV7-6,CASSWFSGSTDTQYF,TGTGCCAGCAGCTGGTTTAGCGGGAGCACAGATACGCAGTATTTT
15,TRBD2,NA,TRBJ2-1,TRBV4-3,CASSRAGESYNEQFF,TGCGCCAGCAGCCGAGCGGGAGAATCCTACAATGAGCAGTTCTTC
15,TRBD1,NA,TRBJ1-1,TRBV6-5,CASRGQGAANTEAFF,TGTGCCAGCAGAGGACAGGGGGCGGCGAACACTGAAGCTTTCTTT
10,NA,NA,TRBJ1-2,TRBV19,CASGKPSYTF,TGTGCCAGCGGGAAACCGAGCTACACCTTC
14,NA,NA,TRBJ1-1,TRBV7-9,CASSLLGRTSEAFF,TGTGCCAGCAGCTTACTGGGGAGGACATCTGAAGCTTTCTTT
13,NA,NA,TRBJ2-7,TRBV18,CASSPVRGYEQYF,TGTGCCAGCTCCCCAGTCAGGGGCTACGAGCAGTACTTC
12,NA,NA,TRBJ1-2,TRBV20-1,CSASRLRYGYTF,TGCAGTGCTAGTCGTCTTCGGTATGGCTACACCTTC
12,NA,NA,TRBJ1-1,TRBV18,CASSGGNTEAFF,TGTGCCAGCTCCGGGGGGAACACTGAAGCTTTCTTT
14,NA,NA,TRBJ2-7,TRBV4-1,CASSQNGQSYEQYF,TGCGCCAGCAGCCAAAATGGACAGTCCTACGAGCAGTACTTC
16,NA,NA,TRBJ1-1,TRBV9,CASSFRPQGLGAEAFF,TGTGCCAGCAGCTTCCGCCCACAGGGCCTGGGCGCTGAAGCTTTCTTT
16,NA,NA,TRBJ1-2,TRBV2,CASSEYRRSYLYGYTF,TGTGCCAGCAGTGAGTACAGGCGTTCCTACCTCTATGGCTACACCTTC
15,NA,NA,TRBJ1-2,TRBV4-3,CASSQATTGIYGYTF,TGCGCCAGCAGCCAAGCGACAACAGGGATCTATGGCTACACCTTC
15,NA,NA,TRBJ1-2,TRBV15,CATSEETTAYYGYTF,TGTGCCACCAGCGAAGAGACGACAGCCTACTATGGCTACACCTTC
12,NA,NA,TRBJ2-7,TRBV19,CASSIDLSEQYF,TGTGCCAGTAGTATAGATCTTTCCGAGCAGTACTTC
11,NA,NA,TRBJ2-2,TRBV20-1,CSATYTGELFF,TGCAGTGCTACCTACACCGGGGAGCTGTTTTTT
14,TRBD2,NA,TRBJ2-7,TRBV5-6,CASSFSGMSYEQYF,TGTGCCAGCAGCTTCAGCGGGATGTCGTACGAGCAGTACTTC
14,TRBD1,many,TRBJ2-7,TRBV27,CASSLTGEGYEQYF,TGTGCCAGCAGTTTGACAGGGGAAGGGTACGAGCAGTACTTC
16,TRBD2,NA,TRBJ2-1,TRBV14,CASSQGPGLAGNEQFF,TGTGCCAGCAGCCAGGGTCCGGGACTAGCAGGGAATGAGCAGTTCTTC
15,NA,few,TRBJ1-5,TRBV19,CASRPWLQGDQPQHF,TGTGCCAGTAGACCTTGGCTCCAGGGCGATCAGCCCCAGCATTTT
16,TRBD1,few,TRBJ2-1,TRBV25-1,CASSGSQGTGYNEQFF,TGTGCCAGCAGTGGATCACAGGGGACGGGATACAATGAGCAGTTCTTC
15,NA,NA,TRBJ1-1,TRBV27,CASSPSPTGNTEAFF,TGTGCCAGCAGTCCATCCCCGACAGGCAACACTGAAGCTTTCTTT
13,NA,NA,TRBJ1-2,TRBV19,CASRKDSPGGYTF,TGTGCCAGTAGGAAAGACAGTCCGGGCGGCTACACCTTC
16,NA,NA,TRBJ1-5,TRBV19,CASSIADRRYDQPQHF,TGTGCCAGTAGTATAGCAGACAGGCGGTACGATCAGCCCCAGCATTTT
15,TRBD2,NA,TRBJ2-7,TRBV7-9,CASSLVAAGPYEQYF,TGTGCCAGCAGCTTAGTTGCAGCGGGGCCTTACGAGCAGTACTTC
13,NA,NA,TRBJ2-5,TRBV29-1,CSVQQVRRETQYF,TGCAGCGTGCAACAGGTTCGACGGGAGACCCAGTACTTC
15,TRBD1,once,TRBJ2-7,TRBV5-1,CASSLGTGRTYEQYF,TGCGCCAGCAGCTTGGGGACAGGACGGACCTACGAGCAGTACTTC
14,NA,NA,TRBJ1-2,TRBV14,CASSQGGLGYGYTF,TGTGCCAGCAGCCAAGGGGGGCTTGGCTATGGCTACACCTTC
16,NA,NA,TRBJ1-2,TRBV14,CASSPTRGDGVYGYTF,TGTGCCAGCAGCCCTACGCGCGGGGATGGAGTCTATGGCTACACCTTC
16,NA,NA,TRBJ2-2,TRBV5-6,CASSLPLGRSTGELFF,TGTGCCAGCAGCCTCCCCCTTGGGAGGAGTACCGGGGAGCTGTTTTTT
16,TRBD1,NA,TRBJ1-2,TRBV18,CASSPPGGQGNYGYTF,TGTGCCAGCTCACCACCGGGGGGACAGGGAAACTATGGCTACACCTTC
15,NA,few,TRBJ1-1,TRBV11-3,CASSLGGVGAVEAFF,TGTGCCAGCAGCTTAGGAGGCGTAGGGGCGGTCGAAGCTTTCTTT
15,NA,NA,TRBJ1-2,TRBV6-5,CASSYSRGSHYGYTF,TGTGCCAGCAGTTACTCGAGAGGGAGTCACTATGGCTACACCTTC
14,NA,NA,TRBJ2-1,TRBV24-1,CATSGGGGVNEQFF,TGTGCCACCAGTGGAGGGGGAGGGGTGAATGAGCAGTTCTTC
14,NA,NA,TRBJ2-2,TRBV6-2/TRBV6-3,CASSYSLVTGELFF,TGTGCCAGCAGTTATTCCCTAGTCACCGGGGAGCTGTTTTTT
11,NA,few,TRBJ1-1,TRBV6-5,CASESGTEAFF,TGTGCCAGCGAATCAGGAACTGAAGCTTTCTTT
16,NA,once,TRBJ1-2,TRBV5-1,CASSEAASGAFYGYTF,TGCGCCAGCAGCGAGGCGGCGTCGGGTGCGTTTTATGGCTACACCTTC